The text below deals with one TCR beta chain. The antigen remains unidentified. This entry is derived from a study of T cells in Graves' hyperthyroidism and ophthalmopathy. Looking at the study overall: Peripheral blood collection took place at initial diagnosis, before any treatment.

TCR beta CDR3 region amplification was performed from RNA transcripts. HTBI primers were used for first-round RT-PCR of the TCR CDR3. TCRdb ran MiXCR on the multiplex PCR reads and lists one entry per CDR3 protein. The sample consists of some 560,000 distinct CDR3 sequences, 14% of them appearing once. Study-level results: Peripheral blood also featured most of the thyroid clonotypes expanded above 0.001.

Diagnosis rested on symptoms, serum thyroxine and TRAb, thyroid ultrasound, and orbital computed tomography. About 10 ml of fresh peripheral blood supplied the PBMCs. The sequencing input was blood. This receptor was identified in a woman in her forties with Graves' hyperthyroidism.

The CDR3 is CSASSGASQPQHF. The CDR3 DNA sequence: TGCAGTGCTAGCTCGGGGGCGAGTCAGCCCCAGCATTTT. The chain combines TRBV20-1 with TRBJ1-5, with a weak D call TRBD1 (6 bases). The CDR3 runs to 13 residues. Trimming left V 3 bases short and J 6 bases short, with 12 bases between. Germline V gives CDR1 DFQATT, CDR2 SNEGSKA (reference sequence).